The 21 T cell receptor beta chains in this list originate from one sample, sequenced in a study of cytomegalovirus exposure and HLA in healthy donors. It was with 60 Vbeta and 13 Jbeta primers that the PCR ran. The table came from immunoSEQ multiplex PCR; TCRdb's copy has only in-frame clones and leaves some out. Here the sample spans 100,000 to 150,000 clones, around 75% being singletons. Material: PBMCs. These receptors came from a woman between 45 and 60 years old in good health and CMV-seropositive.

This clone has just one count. The CDR3: CASSAGTDGNTIYF. CDR3 nucleotide sequence: TGTGCCAGCAGCGCCGGGACAGACGGAAACACCATATATTTT. The V call is TRBV5-4, the J call TRBJ1-3, with 7 bases aligning to TRBD1. There are 14 residues in the CDR3. The junction had 5 bases not matched to a gene; V was cut back by 4 bases and J by 4 bases. Germline V CDR1 and CDR2: SGHNT, YYREEE (reference sequence).

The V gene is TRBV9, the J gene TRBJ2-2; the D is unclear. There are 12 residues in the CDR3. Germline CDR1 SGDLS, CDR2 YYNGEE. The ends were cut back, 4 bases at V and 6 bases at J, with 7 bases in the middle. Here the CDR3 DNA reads TGTGCCAGCAGCCTAAACGCCGGGGAGCTGTTTTTT. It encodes CASSLNAGELFF. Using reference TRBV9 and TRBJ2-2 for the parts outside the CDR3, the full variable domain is DSGVTQTPKHLITATGQRVTLRCSPRSGDLSVYWYQQSLDQGLQFLIQYYNGEERAKGNILERFSAQQFPDLHSELNLSSLELGDSALYFCASSLNAGELFFGEGSRLTVL.

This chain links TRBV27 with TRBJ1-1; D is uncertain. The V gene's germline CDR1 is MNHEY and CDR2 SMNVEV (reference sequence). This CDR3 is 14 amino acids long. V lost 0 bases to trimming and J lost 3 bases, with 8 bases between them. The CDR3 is CASSLSIQDTEAFF. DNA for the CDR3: TGTGCCAGCAGTTTATCGATTCAGGACACTGAAGCTTTCTTT.

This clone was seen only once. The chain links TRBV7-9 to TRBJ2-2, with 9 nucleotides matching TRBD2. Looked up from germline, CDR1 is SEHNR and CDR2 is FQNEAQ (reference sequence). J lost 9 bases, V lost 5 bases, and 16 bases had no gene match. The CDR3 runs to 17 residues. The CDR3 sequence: CASSPPRAGGPGWELFF. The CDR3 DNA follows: TGTGCCAGCAGCCCGCCTCGCGCGGGAGGGCCTGGGTGGGAGCTGTTTTTT. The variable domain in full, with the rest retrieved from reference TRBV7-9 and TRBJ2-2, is DTGVSQNPRHKITKRGQNVTFRCDPISEHNRLYWYRQTLGQGPEFLTYFQNEAQLEKSRLLSDRFSAERPKGSFSTLEIQRTEQGDSAMYLCASSPPRAGGPGWELFFGEGSRLTVL.

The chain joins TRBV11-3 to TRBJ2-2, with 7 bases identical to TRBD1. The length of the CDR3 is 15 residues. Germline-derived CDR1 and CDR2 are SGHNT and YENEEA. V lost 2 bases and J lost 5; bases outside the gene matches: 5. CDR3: CASSLRGRWTGELFF. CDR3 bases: TGTGCCAGCAGCTTAAGGGGGCGTTGGACCGGGGAGCTGTTTTTT.

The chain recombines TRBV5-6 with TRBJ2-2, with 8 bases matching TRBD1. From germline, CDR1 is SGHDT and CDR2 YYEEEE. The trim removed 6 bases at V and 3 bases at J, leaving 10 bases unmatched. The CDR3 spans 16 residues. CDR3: CASNFQGAAYTGELFF. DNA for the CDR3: TGTGCCAGCAATTTCCAGGGGGCAGCATACACCGGGGAGCTGTTTTTT.

The CDR3 is CASGTGGAGNTEAFF. The CDR3 coding sequence is TGTGCCAGTGGGACAGGGGGCGCGGGGAACACTGAAGCTTTCTTT. V is TRBV6-6 and J is TRBJ1-1; 12 bases fit TRBD1. Germline V gene sequence: CDR1 MNHNY, CDR2 SVGAGI (reference sequence). V was clipped by 9 bases and J by 1 base; unmatched bases: 6. This CDR3 has 15 amino acids.

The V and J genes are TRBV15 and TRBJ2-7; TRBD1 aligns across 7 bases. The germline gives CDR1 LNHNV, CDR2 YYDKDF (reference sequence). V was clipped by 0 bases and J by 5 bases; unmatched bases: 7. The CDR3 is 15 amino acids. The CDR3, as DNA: TGTGCCACCAGCAGAGATCTGAGGGGGCTGGACGAGCAGTACTTC. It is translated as CATSRDLRGLDEQYF.

CDR3: CSARMGGTQYF. CDR3 coding DNA: TGCAGTGCTAGGATGGGGGGGACCCAGTACTTC. The chain recombines TRBV20-1 with TRBJ2-5, with D perhaps matching TRBD2 (6 bases). This CDR3 is built from 11 residues. Germline V CDR1 and CDR2: DFQATT, SNEGSKA (reference sequence). V lost 3 bases to trimming and J lost 7 bases, with 9 bases between them.

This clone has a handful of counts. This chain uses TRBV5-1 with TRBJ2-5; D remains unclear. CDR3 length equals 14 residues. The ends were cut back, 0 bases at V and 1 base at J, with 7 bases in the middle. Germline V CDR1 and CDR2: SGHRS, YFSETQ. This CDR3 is CASSLDPSQETQYF. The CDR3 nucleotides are TGCGCCAGCAGCTTGGATCCCAGCCAAGAGACCCAGTACTTC.

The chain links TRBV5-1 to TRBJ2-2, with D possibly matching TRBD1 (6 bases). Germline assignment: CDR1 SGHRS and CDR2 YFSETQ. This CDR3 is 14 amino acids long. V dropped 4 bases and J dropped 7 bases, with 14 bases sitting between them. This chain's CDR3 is CASSRQGINGELFF. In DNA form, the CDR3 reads TGCGCCAGCAGCCGCCAGGGGATCAACGGGGAGCTGTTTTTT.

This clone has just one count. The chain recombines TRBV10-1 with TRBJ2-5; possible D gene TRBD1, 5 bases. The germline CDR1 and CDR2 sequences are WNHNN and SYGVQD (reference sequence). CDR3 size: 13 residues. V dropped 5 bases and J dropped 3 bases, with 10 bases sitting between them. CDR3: CASSQGVKETQYF. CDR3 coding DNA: TGCGCCAGCAGTCAAGGGGTTAAAGAGACCCAGTACTTC.

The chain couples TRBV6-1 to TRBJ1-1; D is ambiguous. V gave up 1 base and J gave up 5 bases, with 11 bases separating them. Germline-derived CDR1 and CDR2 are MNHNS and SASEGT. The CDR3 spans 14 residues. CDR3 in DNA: TGTGCCAGCAGTGAAGTTTGGGAGGGAACTGAAGCTTTCTTT. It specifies CASSEVWEGTEAFF.

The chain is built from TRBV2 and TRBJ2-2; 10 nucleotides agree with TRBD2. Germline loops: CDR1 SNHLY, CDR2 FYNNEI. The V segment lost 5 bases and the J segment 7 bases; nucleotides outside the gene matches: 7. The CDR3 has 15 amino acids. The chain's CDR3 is CASSIASGSIGELFF. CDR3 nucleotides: TGTGCCAGCAGTATTGCTAGCGGGAGTATCGGGGAGCTGTTTTTT.

The DNA of the CDR3 is TGCGCCAGCAGCCACTCGACTAGCGGCCTCCCCCGGGGTGAGCAGTTCTTC. Translated: CASSHSTSGLPRGEQFF. This chain joins TRBV4-3 and TRBJ2-1; 9 nucleotides match TRBD2. Germline CDR1 LGHNA, CDR2 YSLEER. The ends lost 3 bases at V and 9 bases at J; junction bases unmatched: 15. This CDR3 has 17 residues.

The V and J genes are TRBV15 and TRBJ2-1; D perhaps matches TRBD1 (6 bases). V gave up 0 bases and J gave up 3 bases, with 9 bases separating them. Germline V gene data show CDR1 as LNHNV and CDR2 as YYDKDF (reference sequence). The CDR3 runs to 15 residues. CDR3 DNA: TGTGCCACCAGCAGAGATAAGGGGGTCTACAATGAGCAGTTCTTC. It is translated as CATSRDKGVYNEQFF.

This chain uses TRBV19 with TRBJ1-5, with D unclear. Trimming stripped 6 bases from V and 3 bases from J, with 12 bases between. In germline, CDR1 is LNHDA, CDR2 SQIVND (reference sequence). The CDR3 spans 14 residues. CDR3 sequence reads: CASRVTTINQPQHF. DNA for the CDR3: TGTGCCAGTAGGGTGACAACAATCAATCAGCCCCAGCATTTT.

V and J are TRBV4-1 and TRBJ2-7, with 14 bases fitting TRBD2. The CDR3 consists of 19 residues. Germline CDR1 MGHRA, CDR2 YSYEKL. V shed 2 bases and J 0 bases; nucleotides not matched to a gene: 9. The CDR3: CASSQQSGTSGSPSYEQYF. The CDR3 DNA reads TGCGCCAGCAGCCAACAATCCGGGACTAGCGGGAGCCCCTCCTACGAGCAGTACTTC.

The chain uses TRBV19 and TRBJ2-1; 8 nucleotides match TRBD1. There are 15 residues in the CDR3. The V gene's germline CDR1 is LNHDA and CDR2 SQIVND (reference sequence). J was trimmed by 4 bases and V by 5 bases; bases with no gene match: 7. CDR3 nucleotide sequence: TGTGCCAGTAGTTCCCGGACAGGGCAATACAATGAGCAGTTCTTC. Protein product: CASSSRTGQYNEQFF.

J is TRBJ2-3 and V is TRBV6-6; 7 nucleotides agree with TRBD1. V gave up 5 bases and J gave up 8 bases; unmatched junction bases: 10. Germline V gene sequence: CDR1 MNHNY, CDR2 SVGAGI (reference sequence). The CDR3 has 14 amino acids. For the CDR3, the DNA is TGTGCCAGCAGTCCCAAGGGGGCTGAGGGTACGCAGTATTTT. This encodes CASSPKGAEGTQYF.

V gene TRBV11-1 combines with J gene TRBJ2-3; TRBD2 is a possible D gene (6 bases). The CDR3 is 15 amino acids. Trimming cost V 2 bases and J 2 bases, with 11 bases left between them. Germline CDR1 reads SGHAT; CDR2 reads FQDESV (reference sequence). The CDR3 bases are TGTGCCAGCAGCTTACTAGCGCCCTACACAGATACGCAGTATTTT. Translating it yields CASSLLAPYTDTQYF.